This T cell receptor beta chain is drawn from a study of OX40 agonist ivuxolimab in advanced cancers. About the study: Age averaged 60 years (range roughly 23 to 79), and 82.7% were male.

General observations from the study: Dosing at 0.1 to 3.0 mg/kg was accompanied by clonal expansion of CD4+ and CD8+ blood T cells by week 6. The antigens recognized by the expanded peripheral T cells, that is their antigen specificity, were not determined.

The protocol was immunoSEQ multiplex PCR, while the TCRdb copy is restricted to in-frame clones and leaves out a portion. This table holds tens of thousands of clones, less than 95% found once. Prior autoimmune disease or systemic immunosuppression barred patients. As concerns this clone: Antigen unknown.

The CDR3 is 14 residues long. Trimming at V came to 3 bases and at J to 7 bases, leaving 8 bases not matched to a gene. Germline CDR1 reads GTSNPN; CDR2 reads SVGIG (reference sequence). This chain uses TRBV30 with TRBJ1-5, with 8 nucleotides matching TRBD1. This specimen was CD4+ or CD8+ T cells sorted from blood, taken in a trial of the OX40 agonist ivuxolimab. The TCR originated in an adult with an advanced solid tumor such as melanoma, head and neck, liver or kidney cancer. CDR3 in DNA: TGTGCCTGGAGCGAAGGACAGGGACGGCAGCCCCAGCATTTT. Translation: CAWSEGQGRQPQHF.